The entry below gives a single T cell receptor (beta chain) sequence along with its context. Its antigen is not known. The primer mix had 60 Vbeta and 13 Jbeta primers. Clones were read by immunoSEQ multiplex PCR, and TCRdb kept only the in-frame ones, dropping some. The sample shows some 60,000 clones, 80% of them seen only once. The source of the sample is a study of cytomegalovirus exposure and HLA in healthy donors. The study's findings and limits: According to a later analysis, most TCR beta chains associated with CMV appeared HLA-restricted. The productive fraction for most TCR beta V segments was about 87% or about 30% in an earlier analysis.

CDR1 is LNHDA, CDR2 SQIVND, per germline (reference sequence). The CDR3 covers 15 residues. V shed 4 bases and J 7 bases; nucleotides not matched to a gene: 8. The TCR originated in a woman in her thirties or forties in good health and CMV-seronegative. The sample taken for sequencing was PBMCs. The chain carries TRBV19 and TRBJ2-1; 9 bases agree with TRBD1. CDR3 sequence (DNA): TGTGCCAGTAGTAAAACACAGGGGGCGGTTAATGAGCAGTTCTTC. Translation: CASSKTQGAVNEQFF.